These 21 T cell receptor beta chains were sequenced from one sample in a study of cytomegalovirus exposure and HLA in healthy donors. In the PCR, 60 Vbeta and 13 Jbeta primers were used. TCRdb keeps only in-frame clones here, not all; method: immunoSEQ multiplex PCR. The table records some 130,000 clones, over 60% of them present only once. Sequencing was done on a sample of PBMCs. These receptors were taken from a male donor in good health and CMV-seropositive.

The rearrangement links TRBV5-1 to TRBJ2-5; 10 bases agree with TRBD1. The CDR3 length is 17 residues. The V and J ends lost 2 bases and 1 base, in that order; junction bases with no gene match: 8. Germline CDR1 and CDR2: SGHRS and YFSETQ. CDR3 residues: CASSLDPTGGFQETQYF. CDR3 in DNA: TGCGCCAGCAGCTTAGACCCGACAGGGGGCTTCCAAGAGACCCAGTACTTC.

This chain joins TRBV27 and TRBJ1-2, with D perhaps TRBD1 (6 bases). Trimming pared 6 bases from V and 4 bases from J, leaving 15 bases between. The CDR3 spans 14 residues. CDR1 MNHEY and CDR2 SMNVEV come from the germline V gene (reference sequence). CDR3: CASSQTGSPYGYTF. The CDR3 DNA sequence: TGTGCCAGCAGCCAAACAGGGAGCCCCTATGGCTACACCTTC.

The rearrangement uses TRBV2 and TRBJ2-1; D call uncertain. The V end was cut by 6 bases, the J end by 15 bases, with 9 bases between. Germline CDR1 SNHLY, CDR2 FYNNEI. This CDR3 has 9 residues. The CDR3 DNA is TGTGCCAGCAGCCCTTTCCCGTTCTTC. The encoded protein is CASSPFPFF.

This chain uses TRBV11-3 with TRBJ2-1; D perhaps matches TRBD2 (5 bases). The CDR3 runs to 12 residues. Trimming removed 5 bases from V and 7 bases from J, with 9 bases in between. Germline loops: CDR1 SGHNT, CDR2 YENEEA. The CDR3 sequence: CASSRTDNEQFF. For the CDR3, the DNA is TGTGCCAGCAGCAGGACTGATAATGAGCAGTTCTTC. The full variable domain, with the rest looked up from reference TRBV11-3 and TRBJ2-1, is EAGVVQSPRYKIIEKKQPVAFWCNPISGHNTLYWYLQNLGQGPELLIRYENEEAVDDSQLPKDRFSAERLKGVDSTLKIQPAELGDSAVYLCASSRTDNEQFFGPGTRLTVL.

This sequence joins TRBV13 and TRBJ1-1; TRBD1 matches 7 bases. Germline values: CDR1 PRHDT, CDR2 FYEKMQ (reference sequence). The junction had 8 bases not matched to a gene; V was cut back by 3 bases and J by 1 base. The CDR3 sequence is 16 residues long. The CDR3 loop reads CASSFGTGDKNTEAFF. The CDR3 bases are TGTGCCAGCAGCTTTGGAACAGGGGATAAGAACACTGAAGCTTTCTTT.

The chain joins TRBV4-1 to TRBJ2-5, with 9 bases lining up with TRBD2. The J call may be wrong; the DNA end is better matched by TRBJ2-7. CDR3 length: 15 residues. Germline V CDR1 and CDR2: MGHRA, YSYEKL. CDR3 residues: CASSQLAGVGYEQYF. The CDR3 DNA reads TGCGCCAGCAGCCAATTAGCGGGAGTAGGATACGAGCAGTACTTC.

V gene TRBV6-1 combines with J gene TRBJ2-1; no reliable D call. Looked up from germline, CDR1 is MNHNS and CDR2 is SASEGT. Deletions cut 4 bases from V and 4 bases from J, with 14 bases between. The CDR3 has 15 residues. The DNA of the CDR3 is TGTGCCAGCAGTGCCCTCGGTGGGCAATACAATGAGCAGTTCTTC. Translating gives CASSALGGQYNEQFF.

The V call is TRBV7-2, the J call TRBJ2-1; the match to TRBD2 covers 9 bases. This CDR3 contains 16 residues. V lost 6 bases to trimming and J lost 4 bases; unmatched junction nucleotides: 10. The V gene's germline CDR1 is SGHTA and CDR2 FQGNSA. The DNA of the CDR3 is TGTGCCAGCAGTCCCCGCCCCAGCGGGGGGTACAATGAGCAGTTCTTC. Protein product: CASSPRPSGGYNEQFF.

This clone has only a few counts. The chain carries TRBV6-5 and TRBJ1-5; D gene uncertain. Germline V gives CDR1 MNHEY, CDR2 SVGAGI. V was pared by 2 bases and J by 6 bases, with 8 bases between. The CDR3 loop spans 13 amino acids. The CDR3 coding sequence is TGTGCCAGCAGTTACGCCTTCAGTCAGCCCCAGCATTTT. It is translated as CASSYAFSQPQHF.

The chain carries TRBV5-5 and TRBJ1-3; 9 bases line up with TRBD1. CDR1 and CDR2 (germline): SGHKS, YYEKEE (reference sequence). This CDR3 contains 16 residues. The trim removed 4 bases at V and 8 bases at J, leaving 13 bases unmatched. The CDR3 nucleotides are TGTGCCAGCAGCAGGTCCCGGGGACAGGGAGTGGACACCATATATTTT. Translation: CASSRSRGQGVDTIYF.

The chain links TRBV18 to TRBJ2-2, with 11 bases that match TRBD2. The V gene's germline CDR1 is KGHSH and CDR2 LQKENI. The V and J ends lost 6 bases and 6 bases, in that order; junction bases with no gene match: 12. The CDR3 extends over 17 amino acids. The CDR3 loop is CASSPTGTSGVSGELFF. The CDR3 DNA sequence: TGTGCCAGCTCCCCGACCGGGACTAGCGGCGTGTCCGGGGAGCTGTTTTTT.

The chain joins TRBV15 to TRBJ2-3, with 13 bases aligning to TRBD2. Germline lookup yields CDR1 LNHNV and CDR2 YYDKDF (reference sequence). After removal of 1 base from V and 4 bases from J, the junction contained 5 bases not matched to a gene. This CDR3 contains 17 residues. The CDR3 is CATSRVGLAGVPDTQYF. CDR3 nucleotides: TGTGCCACCAGCAGAGTTGGACTAGCGGGAGTGCCAGATACGCAGTATTTT.

The chain joins TRBV7-2 to TRBJ1-6; D uncertain. Germline CDR1 is SGHTA and CDR2 is FQGNSA. Trimming took off 1 base at V and 4 bases at J, with 11 bases between the two ends. The CDR3 extends over 16 amino acids. As DNA, the CDR3 is TGTGCCAGCAGCTTAGATTTTTCGGGTTATAATTCACCCCTCCACTTT. It encodes CASSLDFSGYNSPLHF.

The V gene is TRBV5-1, the J gene TRBJ2-7, with D perhaps TRBD2 (7 bases). This CDR3 comprises 14 residues. The germline CDR1 and CDR2 sequences are SGHRS and YFSETQ. Trimming pared 1 base from V and 1 base from J, leaving 9 bases between. The CDR3 here is CASSLRGGSYEQYF. The DNA for the CDR3 is TGCGCCAGCAGCTTGAGGGGGGGGTCCTACGAGCAGTACTTC. The complete variable domain, with remaining parts taken from reference TRBV5-1 and TRBJ2-7, reads KAGVTQTPRYLIKTRGQQVTLSCSPISGHRSVSWYQQTPGQGLQFLFEYFSETQRNKGNFPGRFSGRQFSNSRSEMNVSTLELGDSALYLCASSLRGGSYEQYFGPGTRLTVT.

The chain uses TRBV7-9 and TRBJ1-2; 10 bases map to TRBD1. The CDR3 sequence is 14 residues long. Germline CDR1 reads SEHNR; CDR2 reads FQNEAQ (reference sequence). V lost 1 base to trimming and J lost 7 bases; unmatched junction nucleotides: 3. The chain's CDR3 is CASSLVGQGSGYTF. CDR3 nucleotides: TGTGCCAGCAGCTTAGTGGGACAGGGGTCTGGCTACACCTTC.

This clone was observed a few times. The rearrangement links TRBV6-1 to TRBJ1-1, with D maybe TRBD1 (5 bases). The germline V gene has CDR1 MNHNS and CDR2 SASEGT. Trimming pared 7 bases from V and 3 bases from J, leaving 15 bases between. This CDR3 comprises 14 residues. The DNA for the CDR3 is TGTGCCAGCATCGAACAGGTGATGTACACTGAAGCTTTCTTT. This gives the protein CASIEQVMYTEAFF.

The CDR3 here is CASKMESEAFF. For the CDR3, the DNA is TGCGCCAGCAAAATGGAGTCCGAAGCTTTCTTT. The chain links TRBV5-1 to TRBJ1-1; D is ambiguous. Germline V CDR1 and CDR2: SGHRS, YFSETQ. V was cut by 6 bases and J by 8 bases, with 11 bases left in between. This CDR3 contains 11 residues.

V gene TRBV14 combines with J gene TRBJ2-7; possibly TRBD1 for D (6 bases). The germline CDR1 and CDR2 sequences are SGHDN and FVKESK. V was clipped by 3 bases and J by 2 bases, with 14 bases between them. The length of the CDR3 is 15 residues. The CDR3 DNA is TGTGCCAGCAGCCACCCCGACAGGCGCCCCTACGAGCAGTACTTC. As protein: CASSHPDRRPYEQYF.

In its sample, this clone was seen a few times. The chain recombines TRBV7-9 with TRBJ1-1; TRBD1 is a possible D gene (5 bases). Trimming shortened V by 5 bases and J by 3 bases, and 13 bases separated the two germline ends. The germline V gene has CDR1 SEHNR and CDR2 FQNEAQ (reference sequence). The CDR3 is 14 residues long. In DNA form, the CDR3 reads TGTGCCAGCAGCCCAGCCCAGGGTTACACTGAAGCTTTCTTT. Its translation: CASSPAQGYTEAFF.

V is TRBV9 and J is TRBJ2-7; 10 bases line up with TRBD1. The junction had 3 bases not matched to a gene; V was cut back by 2 bases and J by 4 bases. The CDR3 has 14 residues. CDR1 and CDR2 (germline): SGDLS, YYNGEE. CDR3 DNA sequence: TGTGCCAGCAGCGTTGGGACAGGGGATTACGAGCAGTACTTC. It codes for CASSVGTGDYEQYF.

On this clone: Other DNA sequences in this sample translate to the same CDR3. The V call is TRBV14, the J call TRBJ2-2; 9 positions agree with TRBD2. V dropped 6 bases and J dropped 6; count of bases not matched to a gene: 8. From germline, CDR1 is SGHDN and CDR2 FVKESK. The CDR3 extends over 15 amino acids. The CDR3 DNA sequence: TGTGCCAGCAGGCCAGCGGGAGGCTTCTCCGGGGAGCTGTTTTTT. This encodes CASRPAGGFSGELFF.